These 10 T cell receptor beta chains originate from one sample sequenced in a study of OX40 agonist ivuxolimab in advanced cancers. Sequencing used immunoSEQ multiplex PCR; TCRdb keeps in-frame clones, though not all of them. The table lists about 63,000 clones, about 88% of them singletons. The sequencing here drew on CD4+ or CD8+ T cells sorted from blood, taken in a trial of the OX40 agonist ivuxolimab. Receptors originate from an adult with an advanced solid tumor such as melanoma, head and neck, liver or kidney cancer.

The chain is built from TRBV11-1 and TRBJ2-5, with 11 bases that match TRBD2. CDR3 length: 19 amino acids. Looked up from germline, CDR1 is SGHAT and CDR2 is FQDESV (reference sequence). After removal of 5 bases from V and 4 bases from J, the junction contained 18 bases not matched to a gene. The CDR3 spells CASSRNPPPLAGVRETQYF. The CDR3 DNA sequence: TGTGCCAGCAGCCGAAACCCTCCCCCACTAGCGGGAGTAAGAGAGACCCAGTACTTC.

This clone was detected once. The chain couples TRBV28 to TRBJ2-1; 8 nucleotides line up with TRBD2. CDR1 and CDR2 from the germline V gene are MDHEN and SYDVKM. CDR3 length: 17 residues. Trimming took 3 bases from V and 4 from J; bases not matched to a gene: 11. Here the CDR3 reads CASSFSGGRVVYNEQFF. CDR3 nucleotides: TGTGCCAGCAGTTTCAGCGGGGGAAGAGTAGTGTACAATGAGCAGTTCTTC.

The rearrangement joins TRBV25-1 to TRBJ2-5, with D possibly being TRBD2 (5 bases). Trimming stripped 3 bases from V and 4 bases from J, with 9 bases between. The CDR3 consists of 13 residues. CDR1 and CDR2 from the germline V gene are MGHDK and SYGVNS. CDR3 nucleotide sequence: TGTGCCAGCAGTGAGGGGAGTAGAGAGACCCAGTACTTC. Its protein is CASSEGSRETQYF.

The V and J genes are TRBV5-1 and TRBJ2-6; D gene unclear. CDR1 SGHRS and CDR2 YFSETQ come from the germline V gene. Trimming removed 0 bases from V and 0 bases from J, with 4 bases in between. This CDR3 region has 15 residues. CDR3 in DNA: TGCGCCAGCAGCTTGGCAGGCTCTGGGGCCAACGTCCTGACTTTC. This codes for CASSLAGSGANVLTF.

This clone appeared a few times. This rearrangement joins TRBV4-3 to TRBJ2-1; no reliable D call. CDR3 length: 15 amino acids. Deletions cut 0 bases from V and 4 bases from J, with 10 bases between. Per germline, CDR1 LGHNA and CDR2 YSLEER. The CDR3 here is CASSQDKARYNEQFF. CDR3 DNA sequence: TGCGCCAGCAGCCAAGATAAAGCGAGGTACAATGAGCAGTTCTTC.

The rearrangement uses TRBV6-1 and TRBJ2-5, with 7 nucleotides matching TRBD1. CDR3 length: 15 amino acids. V shed 3 bases and J 2 bases; nucleotides not matched to a gene: 6. The germline V gene encodes CDR1 MNHNS and CDR2 SASEGT. The CDR3 DNA sequence: TGTGCCAGCAGTGACTGGGGACAGCCTCAAGAGACCCAGTACTTC. As protein: CASSDWGQPQETQYF.

DNA of the CDR3: TGTGCCACCAGCAGTGGGGGGGACAAAAACATTCAGTACTTC. It specifies CATSSGGDKNIQYF. V is TRBV15 and J is TRBJ2-4; 7 nucleotides line up with TRBD2. This CDR3 has 14 amino acids. The V and J ends lost 3 bases and 3 bases, in that order; junction bases with no gene match: 2. Germline V gene data show CDR1 as LNHNV and CDR2 as YYDKDF (reference sequence). Using reference TRBV15 and TRBJ2-4 for the parts outside the CDR3, the full variable domain is DAMVIQNPRYQVTQFGKPVTLSCSQTLNHNVMYWYQQKSSQAPKLLFHYYDKDFNNEADTPDNFQSRRPNTSFCFLDIRSPGLGDTAMYLCATSSGGDKNIQYFGAGTRLSVL.

A single count supports this clone. The CDR3 spells CASSLGQGGYGYTF. CDR3 nucleotides: TGCGCCAGCAGCCTGGGACAGGGAGGCTATGGCTACACCTTC. The V call is TRBV4-3, the J call TRBJ1-2; 9 bases align to TRBD1. This CDR3 has 14 residues. Germline CDR1 LGHNA, CDR2 YSLEER. After removal of 4 bases from V and 4 bases from J, the junction contained 4 bases not matched to a gene.

The J gene is TRBJ1-1, the V gene TRBV5-1; D is uncertain. Germline loops: CDR1 SGHRS, CDR2 YFSETQ. Trimming took 3 bases from V and 1 from J, leaving 13 bases between them. This CDR3 contains 15 residues. In nucleotides, the CDR3 is TGCGCCAGCAGCTCCTCGAAAGAGGGGAACACTGAAGCTTTCTTT. Encoded protein: CASSSSKEGNTEAFF.

The chain recombines TRBV4-3 with TRBJ2-3; 10 bases match TRBD2. Unmatched junction bases numbered 9, after V lost 4 bases and J lost 5 bases. Germline V CDR1 and CDR2: LGHNA, YSLEER. The CDR3 is 16 amino acids. The CDR3 coding sequence is TGCGCCAGCAGCCCGTACAGCGGGAGGGCGGGAGATACGCAGTATTTT. It is translated as CASSPYSGRAGDTQYF.